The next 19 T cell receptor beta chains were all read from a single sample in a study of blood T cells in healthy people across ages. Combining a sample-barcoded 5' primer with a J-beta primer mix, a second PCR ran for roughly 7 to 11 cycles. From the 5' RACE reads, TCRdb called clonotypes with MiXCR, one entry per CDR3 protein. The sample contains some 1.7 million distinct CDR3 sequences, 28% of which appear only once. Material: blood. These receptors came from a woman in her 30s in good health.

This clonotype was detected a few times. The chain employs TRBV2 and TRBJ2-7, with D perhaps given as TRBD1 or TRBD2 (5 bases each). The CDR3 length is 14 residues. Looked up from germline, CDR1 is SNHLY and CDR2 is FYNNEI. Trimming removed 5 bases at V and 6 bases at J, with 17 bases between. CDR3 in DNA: TGTGCCAGCAGTCGGCCGGGACCAAGGGGCGAGCAGTACTTC. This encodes CASSRPGPRGEQYF.

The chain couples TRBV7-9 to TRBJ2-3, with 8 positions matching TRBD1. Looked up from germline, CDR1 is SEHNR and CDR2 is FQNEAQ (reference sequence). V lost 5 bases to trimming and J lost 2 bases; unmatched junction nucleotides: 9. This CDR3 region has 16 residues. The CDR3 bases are TGTGCCAGCAGCCCCCTTCAGGGGGCGTCCACAGATACGCAGTATTTT. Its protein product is CASSPLQGASTDTQYF.

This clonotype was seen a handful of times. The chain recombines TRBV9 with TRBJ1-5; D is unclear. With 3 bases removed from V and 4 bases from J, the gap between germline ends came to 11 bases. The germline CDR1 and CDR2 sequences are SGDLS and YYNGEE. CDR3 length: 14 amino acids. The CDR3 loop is CASSGLGTNQPQHF. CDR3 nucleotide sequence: TGTGCCAGCAGCGGTTTGGGTACGAATCAGCCCCAGCATTTT.

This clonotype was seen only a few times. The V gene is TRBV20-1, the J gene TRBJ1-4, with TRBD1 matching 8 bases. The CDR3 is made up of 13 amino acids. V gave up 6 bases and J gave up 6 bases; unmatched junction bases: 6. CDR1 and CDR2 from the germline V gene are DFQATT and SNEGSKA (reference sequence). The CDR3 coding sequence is TGCAGTGCGGACAGGGACTCGGATGAAAAACTGTTTTTT. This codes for CSADRDSDEKLFF.

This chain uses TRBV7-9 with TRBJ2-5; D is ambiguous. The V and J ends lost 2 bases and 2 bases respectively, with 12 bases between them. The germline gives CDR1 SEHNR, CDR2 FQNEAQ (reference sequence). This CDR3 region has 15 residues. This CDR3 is CASSLFRSEQETQYF. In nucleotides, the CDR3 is TGTGCCAGCAGCTTATTTCGGTCCGAACAAGAGACCCAGTACTTC.

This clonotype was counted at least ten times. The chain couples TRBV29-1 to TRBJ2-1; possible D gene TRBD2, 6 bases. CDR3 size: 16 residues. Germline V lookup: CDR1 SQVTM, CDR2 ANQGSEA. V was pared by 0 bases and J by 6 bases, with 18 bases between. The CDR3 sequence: CSVEEGGPLVVNEQFF. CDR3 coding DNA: TGCAGCGTTGAAGAAGGAGGGCCTCTTGTTGTCAATGAGCAGTTCTTC.

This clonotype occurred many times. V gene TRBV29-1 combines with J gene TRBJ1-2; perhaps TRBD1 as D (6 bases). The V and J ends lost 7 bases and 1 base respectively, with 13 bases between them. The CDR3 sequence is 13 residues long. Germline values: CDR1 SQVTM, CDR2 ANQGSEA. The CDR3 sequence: CSAGQSLNYGYTF. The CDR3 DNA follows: TGCAGCGCCGGACAGTCCCTTAACTATGGCTACACCTTC.

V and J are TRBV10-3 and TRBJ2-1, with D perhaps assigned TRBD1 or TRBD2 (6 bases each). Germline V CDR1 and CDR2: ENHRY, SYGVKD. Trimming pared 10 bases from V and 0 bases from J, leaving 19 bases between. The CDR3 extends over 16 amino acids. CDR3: CATGWGAGSSYNEQFF. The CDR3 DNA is TGTGCCACTGGGTGGGGGGCAGGGAGCTCCTACAATGAGCAGTTCTTC.

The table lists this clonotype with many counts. The CDR3 DNA reads as TGCAGCGTTGAACAGGACCCAGGGGAGACCCAGTACTTC. Its translation is CSVEQDPGETQYF. The chain combines TRBV29-1 with TRBJ2-5; D perhaps matches TRBD1 (5 bases). Trimming cost V 2 bases and J 5 bases, with 12 bases left between them. This CDR3 has 13 amino acids. The germline V gene encodes CDR1 SQVTM and CDR2 ANQGSEA.

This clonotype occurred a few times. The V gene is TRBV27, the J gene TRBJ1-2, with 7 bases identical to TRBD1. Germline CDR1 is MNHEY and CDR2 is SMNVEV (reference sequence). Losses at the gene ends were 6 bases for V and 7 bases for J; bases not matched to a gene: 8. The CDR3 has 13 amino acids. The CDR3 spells CASRDRFLGGYTF. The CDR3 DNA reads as TGTGCCAGCAGGGACAGGTTTCTCGGTGGCTACACCTTC.

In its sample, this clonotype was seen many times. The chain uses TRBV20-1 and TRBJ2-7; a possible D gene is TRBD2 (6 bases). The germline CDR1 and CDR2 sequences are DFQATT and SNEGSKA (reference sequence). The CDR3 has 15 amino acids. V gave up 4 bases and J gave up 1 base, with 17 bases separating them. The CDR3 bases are TGCAGTGCTATAGAGGCGGCGGGATCGTCCTACGAGCAGTACTTC. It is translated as CSAIEAAGSSYEQYF.

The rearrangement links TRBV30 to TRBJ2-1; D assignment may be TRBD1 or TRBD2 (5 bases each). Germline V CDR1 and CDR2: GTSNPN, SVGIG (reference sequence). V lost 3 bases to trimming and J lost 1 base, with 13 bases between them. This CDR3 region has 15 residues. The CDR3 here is CAWSSGGGSYNEQFF. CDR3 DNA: TGTGCCTGGAGCTCCGGTGGGGGATCCTACAATGAGCAGTTCTTC.

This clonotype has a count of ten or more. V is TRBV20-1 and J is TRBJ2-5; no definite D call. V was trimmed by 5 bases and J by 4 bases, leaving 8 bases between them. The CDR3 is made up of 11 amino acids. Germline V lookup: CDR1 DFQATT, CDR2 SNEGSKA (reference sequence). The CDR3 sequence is CSAPLRETQYF. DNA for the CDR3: TGCAGTGCTCCGCTTAGAGAGACCCAGTACTTC.

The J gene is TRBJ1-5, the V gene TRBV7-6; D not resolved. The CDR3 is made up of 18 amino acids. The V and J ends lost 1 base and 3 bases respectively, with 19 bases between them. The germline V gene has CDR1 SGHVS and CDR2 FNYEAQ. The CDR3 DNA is TGTGCCAGCAGCTTAGGGCCCGACGAGGCCGGGGTCAATCAGCCCCAGCATTTT. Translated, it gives CASSLGPDEAGVNQPQHF.

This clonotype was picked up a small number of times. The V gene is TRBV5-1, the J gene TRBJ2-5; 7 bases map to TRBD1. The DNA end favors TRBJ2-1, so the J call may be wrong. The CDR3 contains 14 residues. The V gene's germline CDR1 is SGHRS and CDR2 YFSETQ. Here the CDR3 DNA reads TGCGCCAGCAGCTTCGGACAGGTCCAAGAGACCCAGTTCTTC. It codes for CASSFGQVQETQFF.

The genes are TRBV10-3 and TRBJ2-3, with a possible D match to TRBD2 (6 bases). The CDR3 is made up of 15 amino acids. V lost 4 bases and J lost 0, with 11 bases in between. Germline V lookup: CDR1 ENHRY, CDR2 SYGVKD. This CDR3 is CAISGFAGSTDTQYF. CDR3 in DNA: TGTGCCATCAGTGGCTTTGCGGGAAGCACAGATACGCAGTATTTT.

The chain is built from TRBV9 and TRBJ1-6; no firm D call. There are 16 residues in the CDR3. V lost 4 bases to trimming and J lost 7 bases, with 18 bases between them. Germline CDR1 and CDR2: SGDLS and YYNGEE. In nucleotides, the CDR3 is TGTGCCAGCAGCCCCGGCGGAGGGAGCGGGAATTCACCCCTCCACTTT. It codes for CASSPGGGSGNSPLHF.

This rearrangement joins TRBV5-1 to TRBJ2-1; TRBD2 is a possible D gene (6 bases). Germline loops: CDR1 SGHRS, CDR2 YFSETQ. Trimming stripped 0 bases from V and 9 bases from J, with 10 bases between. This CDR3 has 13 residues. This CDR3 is CASSLVIGSEQFF. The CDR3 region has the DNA TGCGCCAGCAGCTTGGTTATCGGGAGTGAGCAGTTCTTC.

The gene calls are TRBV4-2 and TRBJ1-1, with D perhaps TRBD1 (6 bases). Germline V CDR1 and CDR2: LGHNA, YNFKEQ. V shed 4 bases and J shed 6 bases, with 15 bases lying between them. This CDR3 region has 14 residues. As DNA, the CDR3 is TGTGCCAGCAGCCCCTCAACAGGGCTGGCTGAAGCTTTCTTT. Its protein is CASSPSTGLAEAFF.